The source of this TCR beta chain is a study of radiotherapy plus CTLA-4 blockade in lung cancer. For the study at large: Among all patients, around 18% showed objective responses, while 30% to 40% had disease control. Study results and caveats: Some TCR clones had been derived from tumors. These clones expanded in peripheral blood after radiotherapy plus ipilimumab.

The assay was immunoSEQ multiplex PCR, and TCRdb's table has in-frame clones only and misses some. The table records over 45,000 clones, approximately 79% of them present only once. The CDR3 length is 18 residues. The V gene end was trimmed by 0 bases and the J gene end by 3 bases; junction bases not matched to a gene: 6. Germline V lookup: CDR1 LGHNA, CDR2 YSLEER. Concerning this clone itself: The antigen remains unidentified.

The sequencing used peripheral blood, collected from a patient treated with radiotherapy plus ipilimumab. The chain couples TRBV4-3 to TRBJ2-1; TRBD2 agrees at 12 bases. The receptor comes from a human donor with non-small cell lung cancer who had a complete response to radiotherapy plus ipilimumab. The DNA for the CDR3 is TGCGCCAGCAGCCAAGATCGTAGGACTAGCGGGGACTACAATGAGCAGTTCTTC. This translates into CASSQDRRTSGDYNEQFF.